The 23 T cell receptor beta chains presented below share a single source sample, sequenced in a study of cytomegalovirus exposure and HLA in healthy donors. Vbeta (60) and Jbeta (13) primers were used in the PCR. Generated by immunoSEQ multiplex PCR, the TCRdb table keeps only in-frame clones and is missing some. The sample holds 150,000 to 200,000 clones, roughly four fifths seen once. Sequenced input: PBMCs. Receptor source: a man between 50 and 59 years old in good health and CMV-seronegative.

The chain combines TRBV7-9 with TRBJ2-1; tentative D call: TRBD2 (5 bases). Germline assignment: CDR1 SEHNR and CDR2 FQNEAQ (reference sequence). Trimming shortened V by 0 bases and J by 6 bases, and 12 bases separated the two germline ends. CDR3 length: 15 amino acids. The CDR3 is CASSLARASGNEQFF. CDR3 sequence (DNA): TGTGCCAGCAGCTTAGCGAGGGCTTCCGGCAATGAGCAGTTCTTC.

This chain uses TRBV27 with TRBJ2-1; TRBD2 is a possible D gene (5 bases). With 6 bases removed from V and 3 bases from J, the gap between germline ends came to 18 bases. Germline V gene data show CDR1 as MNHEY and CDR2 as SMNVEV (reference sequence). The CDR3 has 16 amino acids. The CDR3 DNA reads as TGTGCCAGCAGCTCGAAAAGCGGACCGTACTACAATGAGCAGTTCTTC. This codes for CASSSKSGPYYNEQFF.

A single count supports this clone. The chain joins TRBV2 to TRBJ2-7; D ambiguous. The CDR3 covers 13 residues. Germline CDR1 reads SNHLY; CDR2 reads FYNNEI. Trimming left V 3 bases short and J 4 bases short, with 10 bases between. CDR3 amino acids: CASSEVNGYEQYF. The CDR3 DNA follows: TGTGCCAGCAGTGAGGTAAACGGGTACGAGCAGTACTTC.

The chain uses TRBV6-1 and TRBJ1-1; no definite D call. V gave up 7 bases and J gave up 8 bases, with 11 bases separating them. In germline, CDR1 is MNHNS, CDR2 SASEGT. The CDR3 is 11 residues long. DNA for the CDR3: TGTGCCAGCACTCCCTACCGGGAAGCTTTCTTT. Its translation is CASTPYREAFF.

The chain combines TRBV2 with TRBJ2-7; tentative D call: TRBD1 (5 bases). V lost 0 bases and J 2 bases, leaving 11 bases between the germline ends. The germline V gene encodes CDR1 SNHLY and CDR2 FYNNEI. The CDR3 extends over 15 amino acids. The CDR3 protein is CASSEAQAPAYEQYF. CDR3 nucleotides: TGTGCCAGCAGTGAAGCACAGGCTCCTGCCTACGAGCAGTACTTC.

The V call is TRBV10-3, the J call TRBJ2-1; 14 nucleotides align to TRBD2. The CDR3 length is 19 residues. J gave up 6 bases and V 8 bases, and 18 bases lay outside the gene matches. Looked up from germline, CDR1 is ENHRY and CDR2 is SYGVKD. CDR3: CAIGGSHRGTSGSINEQFF. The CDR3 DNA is TGTGCCATCGGGGGTTCGCATCGCGGGACTAGCGGGAGCATCAATGAGCAGTTCTTC.

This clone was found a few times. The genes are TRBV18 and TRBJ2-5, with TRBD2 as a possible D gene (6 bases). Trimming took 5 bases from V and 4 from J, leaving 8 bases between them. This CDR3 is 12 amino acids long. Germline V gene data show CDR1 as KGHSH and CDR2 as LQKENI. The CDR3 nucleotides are TGTGCCAGCTCAGGAGGGTCAGAGACCCAGTACTTC. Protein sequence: CASSGGSETQYF.

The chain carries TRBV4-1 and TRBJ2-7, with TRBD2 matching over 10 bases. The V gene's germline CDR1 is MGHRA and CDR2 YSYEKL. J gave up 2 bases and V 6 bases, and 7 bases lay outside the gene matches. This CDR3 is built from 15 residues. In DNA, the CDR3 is TGCGCCAGCAGTTTAGTTAGCGGGGGGACCTACGAGCAGTACTTC. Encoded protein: CASSLVSGGTYEQYF.

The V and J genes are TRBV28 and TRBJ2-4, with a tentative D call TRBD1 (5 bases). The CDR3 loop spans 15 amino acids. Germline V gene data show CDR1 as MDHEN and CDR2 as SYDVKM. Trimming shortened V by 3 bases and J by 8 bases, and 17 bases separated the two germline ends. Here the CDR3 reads CASSFSQGGRYIQYF. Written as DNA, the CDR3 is TGTGCCAGCAGTTTCTCGCAGGGCGGCCGTTACATTCAGTACTTC.

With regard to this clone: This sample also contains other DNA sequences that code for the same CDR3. CDR3 protein: CASSLTSDQPQHF. The CDR3 nucleotides read TGTGCCAGCAGCTTAACTTCAGATCAGCCCCAGCATTTT. The rearrangement links TRBV7-3 to TRBJ1-5, with no clear D. CDR1 is SGHTA and CDR2 is FQGTGA in the germline V gene. The V end lost 0 bases, the J end lost 5 bases, and 5 bases lay between the germline ends. This CDR3 contains 13 residues.

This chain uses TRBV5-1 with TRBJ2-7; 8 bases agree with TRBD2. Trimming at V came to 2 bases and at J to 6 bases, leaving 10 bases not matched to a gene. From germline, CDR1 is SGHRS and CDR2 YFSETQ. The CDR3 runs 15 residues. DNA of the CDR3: TGCGCCAGCAGCTTTATCGGGAGGGCCCTGCGCGAGCAGTACTTC. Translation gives CASSFIGRALREQYF.

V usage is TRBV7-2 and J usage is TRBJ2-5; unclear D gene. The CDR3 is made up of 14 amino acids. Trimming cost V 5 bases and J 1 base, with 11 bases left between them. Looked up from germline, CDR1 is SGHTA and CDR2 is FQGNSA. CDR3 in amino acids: CASSASRIQETQYF. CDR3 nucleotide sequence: TGTGCCAGCAGCGCATCCAGGATCCAAGAGACCCAGTACTTC. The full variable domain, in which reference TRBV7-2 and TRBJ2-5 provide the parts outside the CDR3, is GAGVSQSPSNKVTEKGKDVELRCDPISGHTALYWYRQSLGQGLEFLIYFQGNSAPDKSGLPSDRFSAERTGGSVSTLTIQRTQQEDSAVYLCASSASRIQETQYFGPGTRLLVL.

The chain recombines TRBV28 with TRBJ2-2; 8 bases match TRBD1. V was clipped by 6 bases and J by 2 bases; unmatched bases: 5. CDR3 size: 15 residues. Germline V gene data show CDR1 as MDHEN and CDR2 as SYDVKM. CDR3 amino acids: CASSPGQGNTGELFF. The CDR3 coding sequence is TGTGCCAGCAGCCCCGGACAGGGAAACACCGGGGAGCTGTTTTTT. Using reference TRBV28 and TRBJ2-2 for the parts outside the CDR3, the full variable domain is DVKVTQSSRYLVKRTGEKVFLECVQDMDHENMFWYRQDPGLGLRLIYFSYDVKMKEKGDIPEGYSVSREKKERFSLILESASTNQTSMYLCASSPGQGNTGELFFGEGSRLTVL.

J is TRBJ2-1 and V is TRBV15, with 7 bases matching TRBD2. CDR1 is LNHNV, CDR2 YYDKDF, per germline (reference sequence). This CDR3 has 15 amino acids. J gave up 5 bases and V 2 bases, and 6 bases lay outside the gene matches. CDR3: CATSRPGTTHNEQFF. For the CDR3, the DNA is TGTGCCACCAGCAGACCCGGGACTACTCACAATGAGCAGTTCTTC.

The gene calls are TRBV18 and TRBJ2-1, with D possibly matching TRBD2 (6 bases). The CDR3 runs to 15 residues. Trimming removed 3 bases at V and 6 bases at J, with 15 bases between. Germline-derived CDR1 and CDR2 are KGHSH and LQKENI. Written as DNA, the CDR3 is TGTGCCAGCTCACCCCCCGGGACTTTATCCAATGAGCAGTTCTTC. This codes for CASSPPGTLSNEQFF. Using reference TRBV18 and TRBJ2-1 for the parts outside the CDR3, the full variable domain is NAGVMQNPRHLVRRRGQEARLRCSPMKGHSHVYWYRQLPEEGLKFMVYLQKENIIDESGMPKERFSAEFPKEGPSILRIQQVVRGDSAAYFCASSPPGTLSNEQFFGPGTRLTVL.

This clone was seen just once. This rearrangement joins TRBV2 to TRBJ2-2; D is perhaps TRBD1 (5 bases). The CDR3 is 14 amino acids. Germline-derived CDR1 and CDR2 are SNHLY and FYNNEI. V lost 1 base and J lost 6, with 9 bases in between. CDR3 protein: CASSEDRLAGELFF. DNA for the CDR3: TGTGCCAGCAGTGAAGACAGGCTAGCCGGGGAGCTGTTTTTT.

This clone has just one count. The CDR3 loop reads CASSTAQGQETQYF. The DNA for the CDR3 is TGTGCCAGCAGTACGGCCCAGGGGCAAGAGACCCAGTACTTC. The J gene is TRBJ2-5, the V gene TRBV6-5, with a weak D call TRBD1 (6 bases). V was clipped by 5 bases and J by 2 bases, with 12 bases between them. Germline V CDR1 and CDR2: MNHEY, SVGAGI. The CDR3 has 14 residues.

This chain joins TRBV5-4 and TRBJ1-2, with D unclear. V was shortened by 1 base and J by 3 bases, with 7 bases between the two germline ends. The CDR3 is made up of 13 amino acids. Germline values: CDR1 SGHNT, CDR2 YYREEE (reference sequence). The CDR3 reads CASSLNTDYGYTF. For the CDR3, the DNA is TGTGCCAGCAGCTTGAACACCGACTATGGCTACACCTTC.

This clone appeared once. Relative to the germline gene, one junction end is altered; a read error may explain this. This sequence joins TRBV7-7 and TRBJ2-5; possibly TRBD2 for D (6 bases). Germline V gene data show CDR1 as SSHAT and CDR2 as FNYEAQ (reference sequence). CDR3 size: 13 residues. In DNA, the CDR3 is TGTGCTAGCAGCTTTTTTGGAGGGGAGACCCAGTACTTC. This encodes CASSFFGGETQYF.

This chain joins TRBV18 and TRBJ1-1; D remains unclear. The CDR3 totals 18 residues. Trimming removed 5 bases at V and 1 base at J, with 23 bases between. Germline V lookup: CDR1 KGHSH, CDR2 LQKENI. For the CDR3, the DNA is TGTGCCAGCTCATTTAACCCTGTGAGGATCGCCTCGAACACTGAAGCTTTCTTT. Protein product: CASSFNPVRIASNTEAFF.

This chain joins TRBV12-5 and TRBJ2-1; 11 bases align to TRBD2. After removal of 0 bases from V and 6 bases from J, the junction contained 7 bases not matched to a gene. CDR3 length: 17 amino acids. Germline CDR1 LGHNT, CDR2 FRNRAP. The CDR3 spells CASGLVAFSGRANEQFF. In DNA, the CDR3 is TGTGCTAGTGGTTTGGTAGCTTTTAGCGGGAGGGCCAATGAGCAGTTCTTC.

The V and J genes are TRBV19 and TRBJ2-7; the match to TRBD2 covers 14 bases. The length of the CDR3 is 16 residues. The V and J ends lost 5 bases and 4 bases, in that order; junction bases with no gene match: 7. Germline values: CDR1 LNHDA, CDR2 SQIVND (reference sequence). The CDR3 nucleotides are TGTGCCAGTAGTTCCGGGACTAGCGGGAGAGGGTACGAGCAGTACTTC. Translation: CASSSGTSGRGYEQYF.

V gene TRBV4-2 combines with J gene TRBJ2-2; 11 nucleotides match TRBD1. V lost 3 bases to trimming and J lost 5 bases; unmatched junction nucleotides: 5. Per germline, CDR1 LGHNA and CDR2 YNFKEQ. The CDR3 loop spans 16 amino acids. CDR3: CASSHSGTGGTGELFF. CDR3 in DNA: TGTGCCAGCAGCCATTCCGGGACAGGGGGGACCGGGGAGCTGTTTTTT.